This T cell receptor (beta chain) was identified in a study of cytomegalovirus exposure and HLA in healthy donors. Overall study context: The 90 to 150 validation repertoires, a later analysis reported, used the same platform as the roughly 660 repertoires from the first cohort. Study findings and constraints: Rarity characterized most TCR sequences, yet some public TCRs appeared in many donors.

The V end lost 3 bases, the J end lost 0 bases, and 9 bases lay between the germline ends. The CDR3 covers 13 residues. From germline, CDR1 is GTSNPN and CDR2 SVGIG (reference sequence). The validation cohort, a group of roughly 120 subjects, included the donors and was separate from the approximately 660-subject first cohort. This table comes from immunoSEQ multiplex PCR, and its TCRdb copy is limited to in-frame clones, with some not included. Of over 200,000 clones in the sample, 75% to 90% were seen once. Comment on this clone: What it recognizes is unknown.

This clonotype originated in a young woman in good health and CMV-seronegative. V gene TRBV30 combines with J gene TRBJ2-7; weak D call: TRBD2 (7 bases). The sequenced sample was PBMCs. The DNA of the CDR3 is TGTGCCTGGAGGGGGGGGGCCTCCTACGAGCAGTACTTC. Protein: CAWRGGASYEQYF.